The 26 T cell receptor beta chains listed next were all sequenced from one sample in a study of blood T cell repertoires in COVID-19. Only in-frame clones appear in the TCRdb table, and some are missing; sequencing was by immunoSEQ multiplex PCR. The top ten clones hold 2.5% to 3.5% of a sample with about 99,000 clones, around 90% of them seen once. The specimen sequenced was peripheral blood. Receptors originate from a man in his forties or fifties in a cohort sampled during active COVID-19.

The V and J genes are TRBV18 and TRBJ2-7; D is possibly TRBD1 (5 bases). CDR3 length: 13 residues. Germline-derived CDR1 and CDR2 are KGHSH and LQKENI. V was shortened by 0 bases and J by 3 bases, with 6 bases between the two germline ends. CDR3 bases: TGTGCCAGCTCACCACCTCAGGGCTACGAGCAGTACTTC. As protein: CASSPPQGYEQYF.

The chain has TRBV9 and TRBJ1-5, with D possibly matching TRBD1 (5 bases). The CDR3 is 13 amino acids. Germline CDR1 SGDLS, CDR2 YYNGEE. The V end was cut by 3 bases, the J end by 4 bases, with 8 bases between. CDR3 in amino acids: CASSEGINQPQHF. The CDR3 nucleotides are TGTGCCAGCAGCGAGGGGATAAATCAGCCCCAGCATTTT. The complete variable domain, with remaining parts taken from reference TRBV9 and TRBJ1-5, reads DSGVTQTPKHLITATGQRVTLRCSPRSGDLSVYWYQQSLDQGLQFLIQYYNGEERAKGNILERFSAQQFPDLHSELNLSSLELGDSALYFCASSEGINQPQHFGDGTRLSIL.

CDR3 coding DNA: TGTGCCAGCAGCTTGGGGACAGGGGCTGCCAAAAACATTCAGTACTTC. Its protein is CASSLGTGAAKNIQYF. This chain joins TRBV7-6 and TRBJ2-4, with 10 bases matching TRBD1. Germline V gene lookup returns CDR1 SGHVS and CDR2 FNYEAQ. V gave up 3 bases and J gave up 1 base; unmatched junction bases: 3. This CDR3 is built from 16 residues.

This chain links TRBV6-5 with TRBJ2-6, with D unresolved. V lost 6 bases to trimming and J lost 2 bases, with 11 bases between them. Per germline, CDR1 MNHEY and CDR2 SVGAGI. The CDR3 runs 15 residues. The CDR3 is CASSLRSAGANVLTF. CDR3 nucleotides: TGTGCCAGCAGCCTCAGGTCTGCTGGGGCCAACGTCCTGACTTTC.

The chain links TRBV6-2 or TRBV6-3 to TRBJ2-7, with 7 bases fitting TRBD1. With 6 bases clipped from V and 2 bases from J, the junction kept 1 base outside the gene matches. The CDR3 covers 12 residues. The germline V gene encodes CDR1 MNHEY and CDR2 SVGEGT. In DNA, the CDR3 is TGTGCCAGCAGCGGACAGGCCTACGAGCAGTACTTC. This translates into CASSGQAYEQYF.

The rearrangement links TRBV6-5 to TRBJ2-3, with 15 bases aligning to TRBD2. Unmatched junction bases numbered 3, after V lost 7 bases and J lost 4 bases. CDR1 MNHEY and CDR2 SVGAGI come from the germline V gene. CDR3 length: 15 residues. The CDR3 loop is CASIGLAGGPDTQYF. The CDR3 region has the DNA TGTGCCAGCATTGGACTAGCGGGGGGGCCAGATACGCAGTATTTT.

This chain joins TRBV3-1 (or the pseudogene TRBV3-2) and TRBJ1-2; D unclear. The CDR3 has 16 amino acids. With 0 bases removed from V and 0 bases from J, the gap between germline ends came to 11 bases. Germline V gene sequence: CDR1 LGHDT, CDR2 YNNKEL (reference sequence). Written as DNA, the CDR3 is TGTGCCAGCAGCCAAGATCAGGTGGAATCTAACTATGGCTACACCTTC. Protein product: CASSQDQVESNYGYTF.

The V gene is TRBV6-5, the J gene TRBJ1-2; D remains unclear. Looked up from germline, CDR1 is MNHEY and CDR2 is SVGAGI. The CDR3 length is 11 residues. The DNA of the CDR3 is TGTGCTACCGGGGTCCCGTTTGGCTACACCTTC. Residues: CATGVPFGYTF.

The chain links TRBV3-1 (or the pseudogene TRBV3-2) to TRBJ1-1; maybe TRBD1 (6 bases). V lost 4 bases and J lost 4, with 19 bases in between. The V gene's germline CDR1 is LGHDT and CDR2 YNNKEL (reference sequence). This CDR3 is 16 amino acids long. For the CDR3, the DNA is TGTGCCAGCAGCCCCAGATCACAGGGTTGGGGCACTGAAGCTTTCTTT. It specifies CASSPRSQGWGTEAFF.

The chain couples TRBV20-1 to TRBJ2-1; D remains unclear. Germline CDR1 reads DFQATT; CDR2 reads SNEGSKA (reference sequence). Trimming left V 5 bases short and J 10 bases short, with 12 bases between. This CDR3 is 11 amino acids long. The CDR3 coding sequence is TGCAGTGCTTCGACCCCCAGGGAGCAGTTCTTC. Translated, it gives CSASTPREQFF.

This clone was seen only once. The CDR3 sequence is CASSLGGGALSNGYTF. In nucleotides, the CDR3 is TGTGCCAGCAGCTTAGGAGGGGGCGCATTATCGAATGGCTACACCTTC. V and J are TRBV11-2 and TRBJ1-2; TRBD1 matches at 7 bases. V dropped 1 base and J dropped 6; count of bases not matched to a gene: 11. This CDR3 has 16 residues. CDR1 is SGHAT, CDR2 FQNNGV, per germline.

The chain combines TRBV2 with TRBJ2-1; D uncertain. Germline CDR1 is SNHLY and CDR2 is FYNNEI. V lost 6 bases and J 6 bases, leaving 15 bases between the germline ends. The CDR3 totals 14 residues. DNA for the CDR3: TGTGCCAGCAGGGGCCTTACACGGTTCAATGAGCAGTTCTTC. Its protein product is CASRGLTRFNEQFF.

The rearrangement links TRBV29-1 to TRBJ1-5; no definite D call. Trimming pared 3 bases from V and 0 bases from J, leaving 6 bases between. The CDR3 runs to 13 residues. Germline values: CDR1 SQVTM, CDR2 ANQGSEA. For the CDR3, the DNA is TGCAGCGTTGAGTACAGTAGCAATCAGCCCCAGCATTTT. Residues: CSVEYSSNQPQHF.

The chain uses TRBV4-1 and TRBJ1-3; 9 nucleotides agree with TRBD1. This CDR3 is 17 amino acids long. Germline V gene lookup returns CDR1 MGHRA and CDR2 YSYEKL. Trimming removed 4 bases from V and 4 bases from J; junction bases left unmatched: 11. The DNA of the CDR3 is TGCGCCAGCAGCCCAGTTGACAAAACAGGGGGCGGAAACACCATATATTTT. This translates into CASSPVDKTGGGNTIYF.

The V and J genes are TRBV2 and TRBJ1-4; 10 positions match TRBD1. Germline V gene data show CDR1 as SNHLY and CDR2 as FYNNEI. Trimming removed 0 bases from V and 10 bases from J; junction bases left unmatched: 8. The CDR3 has 16 residues. The CDR3 bases are TGTGCCAGCAGTGAAGCAGGTGGAGGGACAGGGGCAAAACTGTTTTTT. Protein: CASSEAGGGTGAKLFF.

This clone occurred once. This chain uses TRBV28 with TRBJ2-1; 7 bases line up with TRBD2. V trimming: 2 bases; J trimming: 5 bases; junction bases outside the gene matches: 3. The CDR3 is 14 residues long. Germline V lookup: CDR1 MDHEN, CDR2 SYDVKM. The CDR3 bases are TGTGCCAGCAGTTTAGCGGGGGTAAACAATGAGCAGTTCTTC. Translation: CASSLAGVNNEQFF.

The V and J genes are TRBV18 and TRBJ1-1, with D hard to call. This CDR3 region has 14 residues. CDR1 and CDR2 (germline): KGHSH, LQKENI. Deletions cut 2 bases from V and 3 bases from J, with 10 bases between. The CDR3 protein is CASSPGRQDTEAFF. CDR3 DNA: TGTGCCAGCTCACCAGGCAGGCAGGACACTGAAGCTTTCTTT.

The chain recombines TRBV28 with TRBJ1-3; a possible D gene is TRBD1 (6 bases). This CDR3 is built from 15 residues. Trimming took off 1 base at V and 4 bases at J, with 11 bases between the two ends. Germline V CDR1 and CDR2: MDHEN, SYDVKM. CDR3 in amino acids: CASSLLGAGGNTIYF. DNA for the CDR3: TGTGCCAGCAGTTTATTGGGGGCAGGAGGAAACACCATATATTTT.

This clone has more than one count but fewer than ten. CDR3 DNA: TGTGCCAGCAGTTCTCCTCGACAGGGGGGTAATTCACCCCTCCACTTT. This gives the protein CASSSPRQGGNSPLHF. The V and J genes are TRBV6-2 or TRBV6-3 and TRBJ1-6; TRBD1 agrees at 9 bases. Losses at the gene ends were 4 bases for V and 6 bases for J; bases not matched to a gene: 7. The CDR3 contains 16 residues. Germline V gene data show CDR1 as MNHEY and CDR2 as SVGEGT.

The rearrangement uses TRBV6-5 and TRBJ1-6; the D is unclear. V was cut by 6 bases and J by 13 bases, with 16 bases left in between. CDR3 size: 13 residues. CDR1 is MNHEY, CDR2 SVGAGI, per germline. CDR3 nucleotides: TGTGCCAGCAGATTGCGTTGGAGTCCGCCCCTCCACTTT. Protein sequence: CASRLRWSPPLHF.

This clone was found a few times. The chain links TRBV19 to TRBJ2-1; 10 bases map to TRBD2. This CDR3 is built from 17 residues. Trimming at V came to 3 bases and at J to 8 bases, leaving 13 bases not matched to a gene. Germline CDR1 and CDR2: LNHDA and SQIVND (reference sequence). The CDR3: CASSIIGGTSEVDEQFF. DNA for the CDR3: TGTGCCAGTAGTATTATTGGCGGGACTAGCGAAGTAGATGAGCAGTTCTTC. Full variable domain (outside the CDR3, taken from reference TRBV19 and TRBJ2-1): DGGITQSPKYLFRKEGQNVTLSCEQNLNHDAMYWYRQDPGQGLRLIYYSQIVNDFQKGDIAEGYSVSREKKESFPLTVTSAQKNPTAFYLCASSIIGGTSEVDEQFFGPGTRLTVL.

This CDR3 is CASSRPSSAPGGQETQYF. The DNA of the CDR3 is TGTGCCAGCAGTCGGCCGAGCTCGGCTCCGGGTGGCCAAGAGACCCAGTACTTC. V and J are TRBV7-2 and TRBJ2-5; D is undetermined. There are 18 residues in the CDR3. V was clipped by 6 bases and J by 1 base, with 24 bases between them. Germline V lookup: CDR1 SGHTA, CDR2 FQGNSA.

The V and J genes are TRBV11-2 and TRBJ2-1, with 7 bases matching TRBD2. Germline V gives CDR1 SGHAT, CDR2 FQNNGV. V lost 2 bases and J lost 0; bases outside the gene matches: 4. CDR3 size: 16 residues. The CDR3 spells CASSLYGGYSYNEQFF. In DNA form, the CDR3 reads TGTGCCAGCAGCTTATACGGGGGGTACTCCTACAATGAGCAGTTCTTC. The full variable domain, in which reference TRBV11-2 and TRBJ2-1 provide the parts outside the CDR3, is EAGVAQSPRYKIIEKRQSVAFWCNPISGHATLYWYQQILGQGPKLLIQFQNNGVVDDSQLPKDRFSAERLKGVDSTLKIQPAKLEDSAVYLCASSLYGGYSYNEQFFGPGTRLTVL.

The gene calls are TRBV27 and TRBJ2-3, with no clear D. Germline V gene lookup returns CDR1 MNHEY and CDR2 SMNVEV (reference sequence). The CDR3 is 14 residues long. V lost 3 bases to trimming and J lost 0 bases, with 7 bases between them. The CDR3 here is CASSLAPSTDTQYF. In nucleotides, the CDR3 is TGTGCCAGCAGTTTGGCCCCTAGCACAGATACGCAGTATTTT.

This clone came up a few times. The chain employs TRBV3-1 (or the pseudogene TRBV3-2) and TRBJ1-1; D gene ambiguous. This CDR3 has 14 residues. Looked up from germline, CDR1 is LGHDT and CDR2 is YNNKEL (reference sequence). V gave up 1 base and J gave up 5 bases, with 11 bases separating them. The CDR3 reads CASSQGLGGTEAFF. The CDR3 nucleotides are TGTGCCAGCAGCCAAGGGTTAGGAGGAACTGAAGCTTTCTTT.

V gene TRBV5-1 combines with J gene TRBJ2-2, with 7 bases fitting TRBD2. V trimming: 4 bases; J trimming: 6 bases; junction bases outside the gene matches: 12. The CDR3 runs 16 residues. The germline gives CDR1 SGHRS, CDR2 YFSETQ. DNA of the CDR3: TGCGCCAGCAGCCCGACCGGGAGCGGGGTGGCCGGGGAGCTGTTTTTT. It yields the protein CASSPTGSGVAGELFF.